This T cell receptor (beta chain) emerged from a study of pediatric ulcerative colitis (dated by TCRdb to about 2019). Turning to the overall study: About 7 ulcerative colitis patients had pancolitis and two had left-sided colitis, with histology consistent with ulcerative colitis in all. From about ten newly diagnosed, treatment-naive pediatric ulcerative colitis patients and four non-IBD control children, paired blood and rectal samples were collected. The Pediatric Ulcerative Colitis Activity Index classified a couple of patients as having mild disease, several as having moderate disease and three as having acute severe colitis.

For this clone: No antigen is known for it. Per-nucleotide qualities are absent, and no much larger clonotype sits a single base away.

Study-level results and caveats: Repertoires were derived from total lymphocyte DNA, so rare subsets such as regulatory T cells may have patterns not reflected. Compared with controls, ulcerative colitis patients showed significantly higher autologous blood-rectal clonal overlap, a finding that suggests increased T cell trafficking to inflamed tissue. Blood-derived T cells may have been included in the rectal pinch biopsies, particularly in patients with overt colitis. Only a few individuals were included in the healthy control group, which was small. A couple of rectal CDR3 clonotypes were found in every ulcerative colitis patient but in no control. Features of the rectal repertoire distinguished controls, mild-moderate colitis patients and acute severe colitis patients, and in acute severe colitis rectal diversity was lower because of clonal expansions. For technical reasons, blood samples from a couple of patients gave substantially fewer templates, and these samples were excluded from the blood-rectal overlap analysis.

The CDR3 holds 14 amino acids from the cysteine to the phenylalanine. Just the 42-base CDR3 DNA is kept, in frame starting at base 1. The germline V gene yields SGHTA for CDR1 and FQGNSA for CDR2. Deletion took 5 bases off V and 2 bases off J, with a span of 13 bases between the germline ends. During colonoscopy, one to two rectal pinch biopsies were obtained for research purposes. Before the diagnostic colonoscopy, none of the ulcerative colitis patients had been given immunosuppressive medication. Before DNA isolation, rectal biopsies were subjected to proteinase K digestion. The Wizard kit (Promega) was used to extract genomic DNA from blood and intestinal samples. Using the immunoSEQ TRB Survey service, rearranged CDR3 beta regions were amplified from genomic DNA with multiplex V and J primers. Survey-level sequencing depth of up to 500,000 reads per sample was used to keep depth equal across samples. The libraries were purified and pooled, then sequenced using Illumina technology. In the authors' own workflow: immunoSEQ online tools were used for productive clonality, sample overlap, pairwise scatters, CDR3 beta length, V/D/J gene usage and productiveness. Calculated diversity was defined as the number of unique rearrangements divided by total templates, multiplied by 100, and Shannon and Simpson indices were computed as well. Z-score normalized data were analyzed by principal component analysis with the R prcomp function and the ggbiplot package. Morisita's index was used to quantify blood-rectal clonal overlap within each subject. In TCRdb, the immuneACCESS table is reduced to in-frame sequences with V and J assigned. These tables do not hold every clone; where another copy was compared, an unresolved V gene accounts for under half, and the others remain unexplained. That table furnishes V, J and clone size, whereas the DNA furnished D and trimming. Within this sample are tens of thousands of clones, with 73% of them counted one time only. 0.65% to 0.75% of the sample comes from the top ten.

The sample comprised gut tissue. The TCR comes from a boy aged 5-17 years with moderate ulcerative colitis. The chain couples TRBV7-2 to TRBJ2-7, with an unclear D gene assignment. Here the CDR3 is given as CASSPPGVAYEQYF. The nucleotide sequence reads as follows: TGTGCCAGCAGCCCCCCCGGAGTAGCCTACGAGCAGTACTTC.